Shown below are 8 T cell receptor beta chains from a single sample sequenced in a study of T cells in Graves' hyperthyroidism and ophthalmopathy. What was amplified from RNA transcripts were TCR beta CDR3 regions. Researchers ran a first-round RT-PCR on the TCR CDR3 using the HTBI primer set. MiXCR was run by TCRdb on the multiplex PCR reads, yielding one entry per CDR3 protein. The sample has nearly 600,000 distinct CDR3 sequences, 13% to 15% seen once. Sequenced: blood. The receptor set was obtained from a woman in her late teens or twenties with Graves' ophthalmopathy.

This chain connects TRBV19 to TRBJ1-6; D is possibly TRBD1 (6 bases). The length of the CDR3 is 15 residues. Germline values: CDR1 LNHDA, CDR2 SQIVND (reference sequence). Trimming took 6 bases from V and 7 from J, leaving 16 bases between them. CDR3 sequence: CASSDYRVGNSPLHF. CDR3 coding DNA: TGTGCCAGTAGCGACTACAGGGTTGGGAATTCACCCCTCCACTTT.

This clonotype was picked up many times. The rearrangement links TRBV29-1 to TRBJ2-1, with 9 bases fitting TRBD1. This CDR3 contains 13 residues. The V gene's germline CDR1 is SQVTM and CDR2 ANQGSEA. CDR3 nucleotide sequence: TGCAGGATACAGGGGGCCACCTACAATGAGCAGTTCTTC. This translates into CRIQGATYNEQFF.

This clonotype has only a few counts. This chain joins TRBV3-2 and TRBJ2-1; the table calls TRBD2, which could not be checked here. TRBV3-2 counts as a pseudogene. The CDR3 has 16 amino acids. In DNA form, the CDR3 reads TGTGCCAGCAGCCAAGAGGGGACTAGCGGGAGCAATGAGCAGTTCTTC. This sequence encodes CASSQEGTSGSNEQFF.

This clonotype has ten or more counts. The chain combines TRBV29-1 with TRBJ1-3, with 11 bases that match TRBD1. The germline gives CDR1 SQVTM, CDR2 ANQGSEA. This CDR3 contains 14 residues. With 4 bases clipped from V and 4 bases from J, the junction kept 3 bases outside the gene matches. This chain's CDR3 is CSVGGQGAGNTIYF. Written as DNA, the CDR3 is TGCAGCGTTGGAGGACAGGGGGCGGGAAACACCATATATTTT.

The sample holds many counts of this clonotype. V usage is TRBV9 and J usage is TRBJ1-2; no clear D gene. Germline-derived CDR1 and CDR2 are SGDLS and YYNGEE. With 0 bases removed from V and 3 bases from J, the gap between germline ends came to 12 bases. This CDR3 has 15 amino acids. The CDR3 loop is CASSVGLLGDYGYTF. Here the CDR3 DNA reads TGTGCCAGCAGCGTAGGTCTCCTGGGCGACTATGGCTACACCTTC. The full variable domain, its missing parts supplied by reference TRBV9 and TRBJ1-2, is DSGVTQTPKHLITATGQRVTLRCSPRSGDLSVYWYQQSLDQGLQFLIQYYNGEERAKGNILERFSAQQFPDLHSELNLSSLELGDSALYFCASSVGLLGDYGYTFGSGTRLTVV.

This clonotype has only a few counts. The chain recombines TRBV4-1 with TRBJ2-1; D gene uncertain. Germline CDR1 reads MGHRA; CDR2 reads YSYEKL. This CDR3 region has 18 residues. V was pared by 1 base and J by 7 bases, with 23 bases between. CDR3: CASSQGVQRSMARNEQFF. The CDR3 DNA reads TGCGCCAGCAGCCAAGGGGTCCAGCGTTCTATGGCAAGGAATGAGCAGTTCTTC.

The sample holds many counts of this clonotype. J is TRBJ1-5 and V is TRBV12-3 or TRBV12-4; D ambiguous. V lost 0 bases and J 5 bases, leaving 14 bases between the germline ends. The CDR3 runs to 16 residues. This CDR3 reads CASSLAGLESHQPQHF. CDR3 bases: TGTGCCAGCAGTTTAGCCGGCCTCGAAAGTCATCAGCCCCAGCATTTT.

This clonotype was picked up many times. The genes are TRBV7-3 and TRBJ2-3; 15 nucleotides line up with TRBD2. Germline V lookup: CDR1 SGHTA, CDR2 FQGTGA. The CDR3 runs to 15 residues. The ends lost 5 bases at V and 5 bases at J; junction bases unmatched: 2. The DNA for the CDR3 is TGTGCCAGCAGCCGGGGACTAGCGGGAGGAGATACGCAGTATTTT. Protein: CASSRGLAGGDTQYF.